The clone carrying this TCR beta chain was detected a few times. Its specificity is unknown. Each donor's blood draw was roughly 9.5 milliliters of peripheral blood. V lost 6 bases and J lost 13, with 24 bases in between. Per the germline V gene, CDR1 is SGHDN and CDR2 is FVKESK. CDR3 length equals 14 residues. Primed by a sample-barcoded 5' primer and a J-beta primer mix, a second PCR proceeded for about 6 to 11 cycles. CDR3-containing paired-end reads numbered at least 3 million in each sample. MiXCR, run by TCRdb on the 5' RACE reads, gives a single entry per CDR3 protein. Seen here are roughly 1,500,000 distinct CDR3 sequences, roughly 32% observed once, and the top ten hold around 11%. This sample is drawn from a study of blood T cells in healthy people across ages. Study-level findings and limits: Strong correlation was found linking TCR beta diversity to naive T cell percentage. No one knew whether donors had CMV, which possibly confounded expanded clonotype changes.

The chain joins TRBV14 to TRBJ2-5; tentatively, D is TRBD2 (6 bases). The TCR comes from a woman aged 30 to 39 in good health. Sequenced material: blood. Here the CDR3 DNA reads TGTGCCAGCAGAGTCGACCTCCCGGGAGCGGGCGTGTACTTC. Its protein is CASRVDLPGAGVYF.